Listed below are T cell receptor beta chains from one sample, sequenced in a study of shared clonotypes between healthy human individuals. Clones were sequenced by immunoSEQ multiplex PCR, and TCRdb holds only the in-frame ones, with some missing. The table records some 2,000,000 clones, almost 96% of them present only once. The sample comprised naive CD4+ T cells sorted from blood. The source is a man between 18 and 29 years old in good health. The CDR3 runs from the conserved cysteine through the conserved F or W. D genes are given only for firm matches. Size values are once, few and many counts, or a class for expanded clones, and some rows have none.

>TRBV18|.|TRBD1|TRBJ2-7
CASSPRQGGGTYEQYF
TGTGCCAGCTCACCCCGACAGGGCGGAGGTACATACGAGCAGTACTTC
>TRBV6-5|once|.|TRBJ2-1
CASSRRDEQFF
TGTGCCAGCAGTAGGAGGGATGAGCAGTTCTTC
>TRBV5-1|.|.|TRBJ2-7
CASKPRSEAYEQYF
TGCGCCAGCAAACCTCGGTCGGAAGCCTACGAGCAGTACTTC
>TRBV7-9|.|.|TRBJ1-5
CASSLSAGDQPQHF
TGTGCCAGCAGCCTCTCCGCAGGGGATCAGCCCCAGCATTTT
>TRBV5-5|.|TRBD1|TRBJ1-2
CASSTPSRDRDGYGYTF
TGTGCCAGCAGCACCCCGTCCCGGGACAGGGATGGATATGGCTACACCTTC
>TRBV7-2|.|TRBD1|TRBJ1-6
CASSLVGQVYSPLHF
TGTGCCAGCAGCTTAGTGGGACAGGTATATTCACCCCTCCACTTT
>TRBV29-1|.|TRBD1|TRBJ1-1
CSGQGIPMNTEAFF
TGCAGCGGACAGGGTATACCCATGAACACTGAAGCTTTCTTT
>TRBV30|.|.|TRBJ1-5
CAWSLGEGNQPQHF
TGTGCCTGGAGCCTTGGGGAGGGGAATCAGCCCCAGCATTTT
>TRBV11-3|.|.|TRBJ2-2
CASSLGGFTGELFF
TGTGCCAGCAGCTTAGGGGGCTTCACCGGGGAGCTGTTTTTT
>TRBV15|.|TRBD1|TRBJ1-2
CATSRDGRQGNYGYTF
TGTGCCACCAGCAGAGATGGTCGACAGGGTAACTATGGCTACACCTTC
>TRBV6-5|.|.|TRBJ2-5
CASSSILGYQETQYF
TGTGCCAGCAGTTCAATACTTGGGTACCAAGAGACCCAGTACTTC
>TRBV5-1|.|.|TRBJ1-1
CASSLVSNTEAFF
TGCGCCAGCAGCTTGGTTTCCAACACTGAAGCTTTCTTT
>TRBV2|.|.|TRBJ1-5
CASTGGGNQPQHF
TGTGCCAGCACGGGTGGGGGCAATCAGCCCCAGCATTTT
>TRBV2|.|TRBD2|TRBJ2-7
CASSAEGGPVYEQYF
TGTGCCAGCAGTGCGGAGGGAGGGCCAGTCTACGAGCAGTACTTC
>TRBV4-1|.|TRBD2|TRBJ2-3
CASSQVSSGGANTQYF
TGCGCCAGCAGCCAAGTTTCTAGCGGGGGGGCAAATACGCAGTATTTT
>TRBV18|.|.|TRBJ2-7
CASSKGGYEQYF
TGTGCCAGCTCAAAGGGCGGCTACGAGCAGTACTTC
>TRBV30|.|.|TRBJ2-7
CAWRAVRGASPYEQYF
TGTGCCTGGAGAGCCGTGAGGGGGGCCTCGCCCTACGAGCAGTACTTC
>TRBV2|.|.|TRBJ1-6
CASSDSGPNSPLHF
TGTGCCAGCAGTGACTCCGGCCCCAATTCACCCCTCCACTTT
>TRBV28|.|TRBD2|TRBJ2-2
CASSWAAGRKNTGELFF
TGTGCCAGCAGTTGGGCAGCGGGACGTAAGAACACCGGGGAGCTGTTTTTT
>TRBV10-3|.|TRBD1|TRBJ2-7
CAISAGQAPLEQYF
TGTGCCATCAGTGCCGGACAGGCGCCCCTTGAGCAGTACTTC
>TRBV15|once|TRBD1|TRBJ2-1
CATSRDLGQVSEQFF
TGTGCCACCAGCAGAGATTTGGGACAGGTTTCCGAGCAGTTCTTC
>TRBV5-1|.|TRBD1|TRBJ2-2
CASSLGQGAANTGELFF
TGCGCCAGCAGCTTAGGACAGGGGGCTGCGAACACCGGGGAGCTGTTTTTT
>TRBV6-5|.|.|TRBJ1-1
CASSPRGGRSSSFF
TGTGCCAGCAGTCCCCGTGGAGGGCGGAGTTCGTCTTTCTTT
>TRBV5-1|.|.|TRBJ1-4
CASSLGASATNEKLFF
TGCGCCAGCAGCTTGGGGGCAAGTGCAACTAATGAAAAACTGTTTTTT
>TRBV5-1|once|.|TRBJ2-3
CASTGTSDTQYF
TGCGCCAGCACCGGGACCTCAGATACGCAGTATTTT
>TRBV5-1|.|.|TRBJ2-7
CASSSRGSRVEEQYF
TGCGCCAGCAGCTCCCGGGGTAGCAGAGTAGAGGAGCAGTACTTC